This entry lists 26 T cell receptor beta chains sequenced from one sample in a study of T cell changes during pregnancy in multiple sclerosis. The assay was immunoSEQ multiplex PCR, and TCRdb's table has in-frame clones only and misses some. Among 60,000 to 75,000 clones listed, just over 90% were seen once. The starting material was peripheral blood, obtained after pregnancy. All receptors derive from a female donor with multiple sclerosis, enrolled in a pregnancy study.

The chain employs TRBV6-5 and TRBJ2-3, with 9 bases that match TRBD1. Germline CDR1 MNHEY, CDR2 SVGAGI. J gave up 9 bases and V 0 bases, and 10 bases lay outside the gene matches. The CDR3 totals 16 residues. CDR3 coding DNA: TGTGCCAGCAGTTACTCCCATGGCGCGACAGGGGGGACGCAGTATTTT. Protein sequence: CASSYSHGATGGTQYF.

This clone was counted once. The rearrangement links TRBV10-3 to TRBJ1-2, with D maybe TRBD1 (5 bases). The CDR3 length is 13 residues. Per the germline V gene, CDR1 is ENHRY and CDR2 is SYGVKD. The V gene lost 3 bases and the J gene lost 8 bases, with 13 bases spanning the gap. Written as DNA, the CDR3 is TGTGCCATCAGTGACGGCAGGGAAGACGGCTACACCTTC. Translation: CAISDGREDGYTF.

The chain employs TRBV28 and TRBJ1-2; tentative D call: TRBD1 (5 bases). The germline V and J ends were trimmed by 4 bases and 0 bases, with 12 bases remaining between them. CDR1 is MDHEN, CDR2 SYDVKM, per germline. The CDR3 extends over 15 amino acids. The CDR3 nucleotides read TGTGCCAGCAGTTCCCGCGGGGGAGCTAACTATGGCTACACCTTC. Encoded protein: CASSSRGGANYGYTF.

This chain uses TRBV27 with TRBJ2-3; the D gene is possibly TRBD2 (5 bases). Germline V gene data show CDR1 as MNHEY and CDR2 as SMNVEV (reference sequence). The CDR3 is 14 residues long. Trimming shortened V by 3 bases and J by 4 bases, and 11 bases separated the two germline ends. CDR3 coding DNA: TGTGCCAGCAGTTTCGGGGTTAATGCAGATACGCAGTATTTT. Translating gives CASSFGVNADTQYF.

The chain couples TRBV2 to TRBJ1-2; a weak D match, TRBD1 (5 bases). Trimming removed 7 bases at V and 4 bases at J, with 16 bases between. The CDR3 length is 14 residues. Germline loops: CDR1 SNHLY, CDR2 FYNNEI. CDR3 coding DNA: TGTGCCAGCATAGGACGGGGGAATAGCTATGGCTACACCTTC. It codes for CASIGRGNSYGYTF.

The rearrangement links TRBV9 to TRBJ2-7, with TRBD1 as a possible D gene (6 bases). This CDR3 is built from 14 residues. Per germline, CDR1 SGDLS and CDR2 YYNGEE. Deletions cut 0 bases from V and 3 bases from J, with 10 bases between. CDR3 in DNA: TGTGCCAGCAGCGTAGAGGGGGAGTTCTACGAGCAGTACTTC. Protein: CASSVEGEFYEQYF.

The chain employs TRBV5-1 and TRBJ2-2; possible D gene TRBD1, 6 bases. In germline, CDR1 is SGHRS, CDR2 YFSETQ. Deletions cut 4 bases from V and 2 bases from J, with 15 bases between. CDR3 length: 16 residues. CDR3 DNA: TGCGCCAGCAGCCGTCTCACAGGGCAAAACACCGGGGAGCTGTTTTTT. This translates into CASSRLTGQNTGELFF.

The V call is TRBV4-2, the J call TRBJ2-7; D is unresolved. The CDR3 is 12 amino acids. In germline, CDR1 is LGHNA, CDR2 YNFKEQ. V lost 4 bases to trimming and J lost 5 bases, with 9 bases between them. The CDR3 sequence: CASSRRAHEQYF. CDR3 nucleotides: TGTGCCAGCAGCCGAAGAGCACACGAGCAGTACTTC.

The chain joins TRBV6-6 to TRBJ2-3; 11 positions match TRBD2. The ends lost 2 bases at V and 0 bases at J; junction bases unmatched: 1. Germline lookup yields CDR1 MNHNY and CDR2 SVGAGI (reference sequence). This CDR3 is 16 amino acids long. This CDR3 is CASSYGLAGSTDTQYF. The DNA for the CDR3 is TGTGCCAGCAGTTACGGACTAGCGGGCAGCACAGATACGCAGTATTTT.

The genes are TRBV5-1 and TRBJ1-3, with TRBD1 identical over 9 bases. The CDR3 loop spans 22 amino acids. From germline, CDR1 is SGHRS and CDR2 YFSETQ. After removal of 0 bases from V and 1 base from J, the junction contained 20 bases not matched to a gene. CDR3 region: CASSLGERRQGVPRTSGNTIYF. In nucleotides, the CDR3 is TGCGCCAGCAGCTTGGGAGAACGGCGACAGGGGGTGCCAAGAACGTCTGGAAACACCATATATTTT.

V gene TRBV6-1 combines with J gene TRBJ2-3, with 7 nucleotides matching TRBD1. The CDR3 consists of 16 residues. CDR1 is MNHNS and CDR2 is SASEGT in the germline V gene. V lost 2 bases and J lost 3; bases outside the gene matches: 8. The CDR3 region has the DNA TGTGCCAGCAGTGAAAAAACAGGGGTATTAACAGATACGCAGTATTTT. Translating it yields CASSEKTGVLTDTQYF.

The chain combines TRBV5-1 with TRBJ1-4; unclear D gene. CDR3 length: 16 residues. Germline CDR1 reads SGHRS; CDR2 reads YFSETQ. V shed 4 bases and J shed 4 bases, with 17 bases lying between them. CDR3 sequence (DNA): TGCGCCAGCAGCCCCGCGTATTCGGGGATTAATGAAAAACTGTTTTTT. It translates to CASSPAYSGINEKLFF.

This chain connects TRBV6-1 to TRBJ1-2; 7 positions agree with TRBD1. Trimming removed 10 bases from V and 3 bases from J; junction bases left unmatched: 8. The CDR3 has 13 amino acids. Germline V CDR1 and CDR2: MNHNS, SASEGT. Here the CDR3 reads CANSQGLYYGYTF. The CDR3 DNA is TGTGCCAACTCACAGGGGCTCTACTATGGCTACACCTTC.

The chain recombines TRBV10-3 with TRBJ2-1; 14 bases are shared with TRBD2. Germline lookup yields CDR1 ENHRY and CDR2 SYGVKD. The CDR3 is 15 amino acids. Losses at the gene ends were 10 bases for V and 8 bases for J; bases not matched to a gene: 10. The CDR3 DNA reads TGTGCCACCACCCAGGGACTAGCGGGAGTGGATGAGCAGTTCTTC. Translating it yields CATTQGLAGVDEQFF.

The chain carries TRBV29-1 and TRBJ2-7; the match to TRBD2 covers 13 bases. Germline V CDR1 and CDR2: SQVTM, ANQGSEA. Losses at the gene ends were 1 base for V and 3 bases for J; bases not matched to a gene: 6. The CDR3 spans 16 residues. CDR3 sequence reads: CSVEARTSGRGYEQYF. CDR3 DNA sequence: TGCAGCGTTGAAGCTCGGACTAGCGGGAGAGGCTACGAGCAGTACTTC.

This rearrangement joins TRBV6-5 to TRBJ1-3; TRBD1 matches at 7 bases. The length of the CDR3 is 16 residues. J was trimmed by 0 bases and V by 4 bases; bases with no gene match: 6. Looked up from germline, CDR1 is MNHEY and CDR2 is SVGAGI. CDR3 residues: CASSLRDSFSGNTIYF. The CDR3, as DNA: TGTGCCAGCAGTTTACGGGACAGCTTCTCTGGAAACACCATATATTTT.

The gene calls are TRBV19 and TRBJ2-3; 8 bases map to TRBD2. J gave up 0 bases and V 4 bases, and 12 bases lay outside the gene matches. CDR1 and CDR2 (germline): LNHDA, SQIVND (reference sequence). This CDR3 has 18 residues. The CDR3 protein is CASSSYPGGGRSTDTQYF. Here the CDR3 DNA reads TGTGCCAGTAGTAGCTACCCCGGGGGCGGGAGGAGCACAGATACGCAGTATTTT.

The chain joins TRBV18 to TRBJ2-3; 9 bases line up with TRBD2. V lost 9 bases and J lost 0; bases outside the gene matches: 10. Germline CDR1 is KGHSH and CDR2 is LQKENI. CDR3 length: 16 residues. The CDR3 reads CASGWREGLSTDTQYF. For the CDR3, the DNA is TGTGCCAGTGGTTGGCGGGAGGGCCTCAGCACAGATACGCAGTATTTT.

The CDR3 DNA follows: TGTGCCAGCAGCGGACTAGCGGGAGGGCGGAATGAGCAGTTCTTC. Translated, it gives CASSGLAGGRNEQFF. V and J are TRBV7-9 and TRBJ2-1; 15 positions match TRBD2. CDR3 length: 15 amino acids. The V and J ends lost 5 bases and 7 bases, in that order; junction bases with no gene match: 3. The germline V gene encodes CDR1 SEHNR and CDR2 FQNEAQ (reference sequence). Combining the CDR3 with reference TRBV7-9 and TRBJ2-1 gives the whole variable domain DTGVSQNPRHKITKRGQNVTFRCDPISEHNRLYWYRQTLGQGPEFLTYFQNEAQLEKSRLLSDRFSAERPKGSFSTLEIQRTEQGDSAMYLCASSGLAGGRNEQFFGPGTRLTVL.

The chain recombines TRBV30 with TRBJ2-1, with 7 bases aligning to TRBD2. The trim removed 0 bases at V and 5 bases at J, leaving 7 bases unmatched. The CDR3 has 15 residues. Germline-derived CDR1 and CDR2 are GTSNPN and SVGIG (reference sequence). The DNA of the CDR3 is TGTGCCTGGAGTGTATGGCCAGCGGGAAACAATGAGCAGTTCTTC. Translated, it gives CAWSVWPAGNNEQFF.

The chain couples TRBV7-3 to TRBJ1-2, with 8 bases fitting TRBD1. V lost 6 bases to trimming and J lost 7 bases; unmatched junction nucleotides: 7. Per the germline V gene, CDR1 is SGHTA and CDR2 is FQGTGA. The CDR3 contains 13 residues. The CDR3 bases are TGTGCCAGCAGTTACAGGGGGTTGGGTGGCTACACCTTC. Its translation: CASSYRGLGGYTF.

The rearrangement links TRBV12-5 to TRBJ2-3, with 8 bases identical to TRBD2. This CDR3 region has 14 residues. CDR1 and CDR2 (germline): LGHNT, FRNRAP. The V and J ends lost 2 bases and 6 bases, in that order; junction bases with no gene match: 4. The CDR3 sequence is CASGLPRGRDTQYF. The CDR3 DNA sequence: TGTGCTAGTGGTTTGCCCCGCGGGAGGGATACGCAGTATTTT.

This clone came up once. J is TRBJ2-1 and V is TRBV5-1; D is perhaps TRBD1 (6 bases). The germline CDR1 and CDR2 sequences are SGHRS and YFSETQ. V was cut by 4 bases and J by 1 base, with 18 bases left in between. The CDR3 totals 17 residues. CDR3 bases: TGCGCCAGCAGCATGCTCCGGGACACCAATTCCTACAATGAGCAGTTCTTC. Its protein product is CASSMLRDTNSYNEQFF.

V gene TRBV5-1 combines with J gene TRBJ1-4; D perhaps matches TRBD1 (5 bases). CDR3 length: 14 amino acids. The V gene's germline CDR1 is SGHRS and CDR2 YFSETQ. V was cut by 5 bases and J by 4 bases, with 12 bases left in between. The CDR3 sequence is CASRGGVLNEKLFF. CDR3 sequence (DNA): TGCGCCAGCAGGGGAGGGGTCCTTAATGAAAAACTGTTTTTT.

This chain joins TRBV6-5 and TRBJ1-2, with D possibly matching TRBD1 (5 bases). Looked up from germline, CDR1 is MNHEY and CDR2 is SVGAGI. With 0 bases removed from V and 6 bases from J, the gap between germline ends came to 14 bases. The CDR3 runs to 15 residues. The CDR3 sequence is CASSYSLGRDDGYTF. The CDR3 DNA is TGTGCCAGCAGTTACTCGCTGGGCAGGGATGATGGCTACACCTTC.

The CDR3 protein is CASSPTSGSPYEQYF. The CDR3 region has the DNA TGTGCCAGCTCACCAACTAGCGGGTCCCCGTACGAGCAGTACTTC. J is TRBJ2-7 and V is TRBV18; 9 nucleotides align to TRBD2. Germline V gene data show CDR1 as KGHSH and CDR2 as LQKENI. Trimming at V came to 2 bases and at J to 4 bases, leaving 6 bases not matched to a gene. The CDR3 covers 15 residues.